This T cell receptor (beta chain) emerged from a study of CD8 T cell repertoires and HIV-1 epitope variants. Study as a whole: Each of Twenty-five Gag and Nef epitope peptides stimulated a separate culture.

The method was immunoSEQ multiplex PCR; TCRdb's version includes in-frame clones alone and lacks a portion of them. The data show about 5,600 clones, about three fifths seen once. Turning to this clone: The antigen remains unidentified.

The clonotype was recovered from a male donor with HIV. The source material was cultured CD8+ T cells derived from PBMCs.

The CDR3 reads CASSKPLGFNEQFF. The CDR3 bases are TGTGCCAGCAGTAAACCTCTAGGATTCAATGAGCAGTTCTTC. The V and J genes are TRBV28 and TRBJ2-1; D gene uncertain. The CDR3 consists of 14 residues. Germline CDR1 and CDR2: MDHEN and SYDVKM. V lost 5 bases to trimming and J lost 6 bases, with 14 bases between them.